This T cell receptor (beta chain) was obtained from a study of OX40 agonist ivuxolimab in advanced cancers. Study-level background: Ivuxolimab, which targeted the costimulatory receptor OX40 (CD134), was an agonistic, fully human IgG2 monoclonal antibody. Three dose-escalation patients achieved partial responses, one with hepatocellular carcinoma and two with cutaneous melanoma. Of the approximately 50 dose-escalation patients, hepatocellular carcinoma was present in 19, melanoma in about 15, renal cell carcinoma in 9 and head and neck cancer in 9. Intravenous ivuxolimab was administered to patients every 2 weeks at six dose levels: 0.01, 0.1, 0.3, 1.5, 3 and 10 mg/kg. Prior anti-PD-1, anti-PD-L1 or anti-CTLA-4 therapy was permitted, and checkpoint inhibitors had been received by around 39% of dose-escalation patients. The paper describes the monotherapy dose-escalation part (N of about 52 patients) of the phase I trial of ivuxolimab. A male proportion of roughly 80% and a mean age of approximately 60 years, ranging from roughly 20 to 80, were recorded for the dose-escalation cohort. Peripheral TCRbeta sequencing was intended to test whether TCR sequence diversity was altered and clonal T-cell expansion was caused by ivuxolimab.

Between the V and J ends, shortened by 5 bases and 1 base respectively, the junction contains 9 bases. Spanning cysteine to phenylalanine, the CDR3 consists of 15 amino acids. Here the CDR3 DNA is all that survives: 45 bases in frame from base 1. CDR1 and CDR2 were assigned from the germline V gene (reference sequence) as LNHNV and YYDKDF. Genomic DNA was isolated from the sorted cells so that the TCRbeta CDR3 region could be sequenced. TCRbeta CDR3 regions were sequenced using the immunoSEQ Assay. TCRdb's version of the immuneACCESS table is confined to in-frame rearrangements and falls short of the full clone set. An unresolved V gene accounts for under half of the shortfall where checked; the remainder is of unknown origin. This sample comprises 20,000 to 25,000 clones, roughly 80% of them detected only once. About 35% of the sample lies in the top ten. Overall results and qualifications from the work: Which antigens the clonally expanded peripheral T cells were specific for was not determined. At doses from 0.1 to 3.0 mg/kg, clonal expansion was seen in both CD4+ and CD8+ blood T cells between baseline and week 6. In the 0.1-3.0 mg/kg groups, partial responders had among the lowest normalized peripheral clonal expansion, particularly in CD8+ T cells. On average, CD8+ T cells showed more expanded clones than CD4+ T cells after ivuxolimab. Low levels of normalized T-cell clonal expansion were also seen in some nonresponding patients.

In its sample, this clone was seen once. Its target antigen remains unknown. No much larger clone exists at a distance of one base, and base qualities are not known. The trial excluded patients who had a history of autoimmune disease or who were on systemic immunosuppression. Peripheral blood for TCR sequencing was collected from all dose cohorts at baseline, on cycle 4 day 1, and on cycle 7 day 1. Samples were obtained from an open-label, multicenter, first-in-human phase I dose-escalation trial of ivuxolimab. Adults with locally advanced or metastatic head and neck squamous cell, hepatocellular, melanoma or renal cell carcinoma were enrolled in the trial. Before TCR sequencing, CD4+ T cells and CD8+ T cells were sorted from peripheral blood as separate populations.

Here the chain combines TRBV15 and TRBJ2-6, with the D gene tentatively TRBD1 or TRBD2, based on 6 matching bases in each. This clonotype originated in an adult with an advanced solid tumor such as melanoma, head and neck, liver or kidney cancer. Sequenced material: CD4+ or CD8+ T cells sorted from blood, taken in a trial of the OX40 agonist ivuxolimab. The base sequence is TGTGCCACCAGCGAAGGGGGGTCTGGGGCCAACGTCCTGACTTTC. Its protein reads: CATSEGGSGANVLTF. With all but the CDR3 taken from the reference TRBV15 and TRBJ2-6 genes, the full variable domain is: DAMVIQNPRYQVTQFGKPVTLSCSQTLNHNVMYWYQQKSSQAPKLLFHYYDKDFNNEADTPDNFQSRRPNTSFCFLDIRSPGLGDTAMYLCATSEGGSGANVLTFGAGSRLTVL.